A selection of T cell receptor beta chains follows, all from one sample in a study of cytomegalovirus exposure and HLA in healthy donors. Data came from immunoSEQ multiplex PCR; TCRdb stores just in-frame clones and leaves some out. Here the sample spans around 72,000 clones, just over 75% being singletons. Sequenced: PBMCs. The source is a man aged 45-65 years in good health and CMV-seronegative. Both conserved end residues are part of each CDR3. A D gene is named only where the DNA matches it firmly. Not every row has a clone size; where given, it reads once, few, many or a size class.

D: .; V: TRBV5-5; length: 15; size: .; CDR3: CASSLAGARNTEAFF
D: TRBD1; V: TRBV5-6; length: 11; size: .; CDR3: CASSSRDREDF
D: .; V: TRBV18; length: 16; size: few; CDR3: CASFFLGGTENYGYTF
D: .; V: TRBV7-9; length: 12; size: few; CDR3: CASSPSNTEAFF
D: TRBD1; V: TRBV18; length: 15; size: few; CDR3: CASSPGQGVNSPLHF
D: .; V: TRBV29-1; length: 12; size: .; CDR3: CSTQTGDQPQHF
D: .; V: TRBV10-1; length: 14; size: .; CDR3: CASSESTGANTIYF
D: .; V: TRBV28; length: 12; size: .; CDR3: CASSTAPDTQYF
D: TRBD1; V: TRBV6-5; length: 12; size: few; CDR3: CASRTGTTEAFF
D: .; V: TRBV6-5; length: 11; size: .; CDR3: CASKGGTEAFF
D: .; V: TRBV27; length: 17; size: once; CDR3: CASSPISGTPSRRGYTF
D: .; V: TRBV5-1; length: 14; size: .; CDR3: CASSLEPSTGELFF
D: .; V: TRBV19; length: 16; size: .; CDR3: CASSTTFGGGNYGYTF
D: .; V: TRBV5-1; length: 15; size: few; CDR3: CASRWAGGYEYGYTF
D: TRBD1; V: TRBV5-4; length: 14; size: .; CDR3: CASSYGTGLYEQYF
D: .; V: TRBV6-5; length: 15; size: .; CDR3: CASTQNYGGNQPQHF
D: TRBD1; V: TRBV25-1; length: 14; size: once; CDR3: CASRARGLFGEQFF
D: .; V: TRBV6-5; length: 12; size: .; CDR3: CASSRPGTEAFF
D: .; V: TRBV30; length: 13; size: .; CDR3: CAWTQGTNYGYTF
D: .; V: TRBV2; length: 15; size: .; CDR3: CASILGAGKYNEQFF